The entry below gives a single TCR beta chain sequence along with its context. This table comes from immunoSEQ multiplex PCR, and its TCRdb copy is limited to in-frame clones, with some not included. The sample holds around 84,000 clones, 65% to 85% seen once. Trimming cost V 5 bases and J 8 bases; bases outside gene matches: 13. Germline V gene lookup returns CDR1 MNHEY and CDR2 SVGEGT. The CDR3 covers 16 residues. This record comes from a study of blood T cell repertoires in COVID-19. Overall study context: Both acute and convalescent COVID-19 samples were obtained from the United States, Italy and Spain. Sources were T cells, B-cell-depleted T cells, or PBMCs; the material itself was cDNA or gDNA.

Sequences were obtained from peripheral blood. The genes are TRBV6-2 or TRBV6-3 and TRBJ2-7, with 12 bases fitting TRBD2. The sequence was collected from an elderly man with active or convalescent COVID-19. CDR3 nucleotide sequence: TGTGCCAGCAGTCCCACCCAGTCTAGCGGGAGGGCCAAGCAGTACTTC. Translation: CASSPTQSSGRAKQYF.